These 4 T cell receptor beta chains originate from one sample sequenced in a study of CD8+ T cells in alopecia areata. Investigators isolated RNA and reverse transcribed it into cDNA to act as the sequencing template. The assay was immunoSEQ multiplex PCR, and TCRdb's table has in-frame clones only and misses some. The repertoire holds about 260,000 clones, with 60% as singletons. Treatment defined: oral pan-JAK inhibitor, 5-10 mg twice daily. The sample consisted of CD4+ T cells sorted from blood, taken around week 54, from a patient treated with tofacitinib. These receptors all come from a human donor with alopecia areata.

V gene TRBV2 combines with J gene TRBJ1-4; D is possibly TRBD1 (6 bases). CDR3 length equals 15 residues. Trimming shortened V by 3 bases and J by 8 bases, and 16 bases separated the two germline ends. From germline, CDR1 is SNHLY and CDR2 FYNNEI. CDR3 loop: CASSELGTSSEKLFF. In nucleotides, the CDR3 is TGTGCCAGCAGTGAGCTCGGGACATCAAGCGAAAAACTGTTTTTT.

The genes are TRBV25-1 and TRBJ1-1; D uncertain. Germline-derived CDR1 and CDR2 are MGHDK and SYGVNS. CDR3 length equals 10 residues. V was trimmed by 6 bases and J by 11 bases, leaving 10 bases between them. The CDR3 protein is CASRAPGAFF. The CDR3 DNA reads as TGTGCCAGCAGGGCCCCTGGGGCTTTCTTT.

The rearrangement links TRBV29-1 to TRBJ2-5, with no clear D. Trimming removed 7 bases from V and 1 base from J, with 10 bases in between. Germline CDR1 SQVTM, CDR2 ANQGSEA. The CDR3 is made up of 12 amino acids. CDR3 nucleotides: TGCAGCGCTACAGCTGCCCAAGAGACCCAGTACTTC. This sequence encodes CSATAAQETQYF.

The chain carries TRBV30 and TRBJ2-7, with a weak D call TRBD2 (5 bases). Germline lookup yields CDR1 GTSNPN and CDR2 SVGIG (reference sequence). The CDR3 covers 10 residues. Trimming pared 8 bases from V and 6 bases from J, leaving 11 bases between. Written as DNA, the CDR3 is TGTGCCGGAGGAGGTCTCGAGCAGTACTTC. It yields the protein CAGGGLEQYF.